This entry concerns a single TCR beta chain. Its antigen is unknown. The sample comes from a study of cytomegalovirus exposure and HLA in healthy donors. For the study at large: There were 90 million to 130 million unique TCR beta sequences, drawn from approximately 180 million T cells, in an earlier analysis.

Both 60 Vbeta primers and 13 Jbeta primers went into the PCR. Produced via immunoSEQ multiplex PCR; TCRdb's table is partial and in-frame only. Of roughly 80,000 clones in the sample, around 60% were seen once. Per germline, CDR1 SEHNR and CDR2 FQNEAQ (reference sequence). The CDR3 runs to 16 residues. Trimming took off 2 bases at V and 5 bases at J, with 18 bases between the two ends. General observations from the study: In an earlier analysis, productive rearrangement rates for most beta V segments clustered near 90% or 30%. Immune exposure information comprised only CMV serostatus. Researchers reported in a later analysis that a missense DCLRE1C variant was tied to TCR beta V- and J-gene trimming.

The chain has TRBV7-9 and TRBJ2-5; D is unclear. The sequenced material came from PBMCs. The source is a male donor in good health and CMV-seropositive. The DNA for the CDR3 is TGTGCCAGCAGCTTAATGGGTGGCAGTCAGAGGGAGACCCAGTACTTC. As protein: CASSLMGGSQRETQYF.